These 10 T cell receptor beta chains were all obtained from the same sample, sequenced in a study of control samples from healthy donors and cancer patients. Profiled with immunoSEQ multiplex PCR; TCRdb holds only in-frame clones, not every one. This table has about 100,000 clones, over 85% appearing once. Sequenced input: blood. These receptors were taken from a human donor in good health. The donor label of this sample is uncertain.

The rearrangement links TRBV6-5 to TRBJ1-5; unclear D gene. The CDR3 has 15 amino acids. Germline assignment: CDR1 MNHEY and CDR2 SVGAGI. V lost 6 bases to trimming and J lost 2 bases, with 14 bases between them. The CDR3 DNA reads as TGTGCCAGCAGGGTCGGAGTTTTAGGCAATCAGCCCCAGCATTTT. Protein sequence: CASRVGVLGNQPQHF.

CDR3 residues: CAWSGRSFYNSPLHF. In DNA, the CDR3 is TGTGCCTGGAGCGGCAGGTCCTTTTATAATTCACCCCTCCACTTT. V gene TRBV30 combines with J gene TRBJ1-6; no clear D. This CDR3 is 15 amino acids long. Germline CDR1 GTSNPN, CDR2 SVGIG (reference sequence). V was cut by 3 bases and J by 4 bases, with 13 bases left in between. The complete variable domain, with remaining parts taken from reference TRBV30 and TRBJ1-6, reads SQTIHQWPATLVQPVGSPLSLECTVEGTSNPNLYWYRQAAGRGLQLLFYSVGIGQISSEVPQNLSASRPQDRQFILSSKKLLLSDSGFYLCAWSGRSFYNSPLHFGNGTRLTVT.

The chain carries TRBV2 and TRBJ1-5, with D tentatively TRBD1 (5 bases). The CDR3 is made up of 16 amino acids. Germline CDR1 is SNHLY and CDR2 is FYNNEI. The V end lost 4 bases, the J end lost 0 bases, and 13 bases lay between the germline ends. The CDR3 loop is CASSVIGGDSNQPQHF. The CDR3, as DNA: TGTGCCAGCAGTGTCATCGGGGGGGATAGCAATCAGCCCCAGCATTTT.

CDR3 nucleotide sequence: TGTGCCAGCAGCCACAGGGGGGCGGATGAAAAACTGTTTTTT. This gives the protein CASSHRGADEKLFF. The V call is TRBV2, the J call TRBJ1-4; 8 positions agree with TRBD1. CDR1 and CDR2 (germline): SNHLY, FYNNEI. Trimming removed 6 bases from V and 6 bases from J; junction bases left unmatched: 6. The CDR3 consists of 14 residues.

This clone was counted a single time. The rearrangement links TRBV11-3 to TRBJ1-1; D gene uncertain. CDR1 SGHNT and CDR2 YENEEA come from the germline V gene. The CDR3 totals 15 residues. Trimming left V 1 base short and J 3 bases short, with 12 bases between. CDR3 residues: CASSLGGSLDTEAFF. CDR3 nucleotide sequence: TGTGCCAGCAGCTTAGGAGGCTCGTTAGACACTGAAGCTTTCTTT.

V is TRBV7-9 and J is TRBJ1-1; the D gene is possibly TRBD1 (6 bases). This CDR3 has 16 residues. Germline CDR1 reads SEHNR; CDR2 reads FQNEAQ (reference sequence). V lost 7 bases, J lost 1 base, and 19 bases lay in between. DNA of the CDR3: TGTGCCAGCAATCCCCAGGGGCCGGTAACGAACACTGAAGCTTTCTTT. Encoded protein: CASNPQGPVTNTEAFF.

The rearrangement joins TRBV19 to TRBJ1-4, with a possible D match to TRBD1 (5 bases). The germline CDR1 and CDR2 sequences are LNHDA and SQIVND (reference sequence). The CDR3 has 14 amino acids. V was pared by 8 bases and J by 0 bases, with 10 bases between. CDR3 protein: CASGDSPTNEKLFF. Written as DNA, the CDR3 is TGTGCCAGTGGTGACAGTCCAACTAATGAAAAACTGTTTTTT.

This clone is medium-sized within its sample. The chain joins TRBV4-1 to TRBJ2-7; 10 bases fit TRBD1. CDR1 is MGHRA, CDR2 YSYEKL, per germline. The ends lost 5 bases at V and 3 bases at J; junction bases unmatched: 4. The CDR3 sequence is 14 residues long. The CDR3 nucleotides read TGCGCCAGCAGCGTCCGGGACAGGGGCTACGAGCAGTACTTC. It specifies CASSVRDRGYEQYF.

This clone was observed a single time. This CDR3 reads CASSLEGLAGTNTGELFF. DNA for the CDR3: TGCGCCAGCAGCTTGGAGGGACTAGCGGGAACAAACACCGGGGAGCTGTTTTTT. V usage is TRBV5-1 and J usage is TRBJ2-2, with 13 bases that match TRBD2. Per germline, CDR1 SGHRS and CDR2 YFSETQ. J gave up 2 bases and V 0 bases, and 4 bases lay outside the gene matches. This CDR3 is built from 18 residues. The full variable domain, its missing parts supplied by reference TRBV5-1 and TRBJ2-2, is KAGVTQTPRYLIKTRGQQVTLSCSPISGHRSVSWYQQTPGQGLQFLFEYFSETQRNKGNFPGRFSGRQFSNSRSEMNVSTLELGDSALYLCASSLEGLAGTNTGELFFGEGSRLTVL.

The chain combines TRBV5-1 with TRBJ2-5, with D possibly matching TRBD1 (6 bases). CDR1 SGHRS and CDR2 YFSETQ come from the germline V gene. This CDR3 spans 15 amino acids. V was cut by 7 bases and J by 0 bases, with 16 bases left in between. The CDR3 loop is CASGPTGEYQETQYF. The CDR3, as DNA: TGCGCCAGCGGACCGACAGGAGAGTACCAAGAGACCCAGTACTTC.